The T cell receptor beta chain described here comes from a study of blood T cell repertoires in COVID-19. Whole-study context: Nucleic acid was either cDNA or gDNA, and it came from T cells, B-cell-depleted T cells, or PBMCs.

V dropped 6 bases and J dropped 5; count of bases not matched to a gene: 6. Germline assignment: CDR1 PRHDT and CDR2 FYEKMQ (reference sequence). The CDR3 has 14 amino acids. In the authors' methods: Reference gene primer amplification gave estimated nucleated cell counts. Profiled with immunoSEQ multiplex PCR; TCRdb holds only in-frame clones, not every one. The DNA was the basis for D and trimming; V, J and clone size are from that table. The data hold approximately 70,000 clones, with about nine tenths observed a single time. The Seattle patients, enrolled during active infection, were followed longitudinally.

Sequencing was done on a sample of peripheral blood. The V call is TRBV13, the J call TRBJ2-2, with 7 bases fitting TRBD2. The TCR originated in a man over 45 with COVID-19, enrolled during active disease. This CDR3 reads CASRFGEGTGELFF. CDR3 coding DNA: TGTGCCAGCAGATTCGGGGAGGGGACCGGGGAGCTGTTTTTT.